The rows below give T cell receptor beta chains drawn from one sample of a study of cytomegalovirus exposure and HLA in healthy donors. Sequencing used immunoSEQ multiplex PCR; TCRdb keeps in-frame clones, though not all of them. The sample holds under 400,000 clones, around 90% seen once. Sequences were obtained from PBMCs. The receptors stem from a man in his thirties or forties in good health and CMV-seronegative. The CDR3 runs from the conserved cysteine through the conserved F or W. D genes are given only for firm matches. Expanded clones are given a class, and other clones once, few, many or no size at all.

13	TRBV5-1	-	TRBJ1-1	-	CASSLEVETEAFF	TGCGCCAGCAGCTTAGAGGTGGAAACTGAAGCTTTCTTT
18	TRBV19	-	TRBJ2-2	-	CASSIPPLRIRNTGELFF	TGTGCCAGTAGTATCCCCCCCTTAAGAATCAGGAACACCGGGGAGCTGTTTTTT
14	TRBV7-2	-	TRBJ2-1	few	CASSLARQENEQFF	TGTGCCAGCAGCTTAGCTAGACAGGAAAATGAGCAGTTCTTC
15	TRBV25-1	TRBD1	TRBJ1-4	few	CASRGTAATNEKLFF	TGTGCCAGCAGGGGGACAGCAGCAACTAATGAAAAACTGTTTTTT
16	TRBV6-5	TRBD1	TRBJ2-7	-	CASSYSGTGSPYEQYF	TGTGCCAGCAGTTACTCAGGGACAGGGAGCCCCTACGAGCAGTACTTC
15	TRBV9	-	TRBJ2-7	-	CASSPRGRGSYEQYF	TGTGCCAGCAGCCCCCGCGGCAGGGGCTCCTACGAGCAGTACTTC
12	TRBV13	-	TRBJ2-7	-	CASSVNQEEQYF	TGTGCCAGCAGCGTCAATCAGGAAGAGCAGTACTTC
13	TRBV7-6	-	TRBJ2-7	-	CASSPRSSYEQYF	TGTGCCAGCAGCCCCCGGAGCTCCTACGAGCAGTACTTC
14	TRBV6-1	TRBD1	TRBJ2-7	-	CASSVDRGRYEQYF	TGTGCCAGCAGTGTAGACAGGGGGCGATACGAGCAGTACTTC
11	TRBV7-9	-	TRBJ2-5	-	CASSPGETQYF	TGTGCCAGCAGCCCCGGAGAGACCCAGTACTTC
15	TRBV13	-	TRBJ2-1	-	CASSSTISGYNEQFF	TGTGCCAGCAGTTCCACTATCTCGGGATACAATGAGCAGTTCTTC
14	TRBV27	-	TRBJ2-7	once	CASSLSRRSYEQYF	TGTGCCAGCAGTTTAAGCCGCCGCTCCTACGAGCAGTACTTC
15	TRBV6-5	-	TRBJ1-6	-	CASSYQTAAYSPLHF	TGTGCCAGCAGTTACCAGACCGCGGCATATTCACCCCTCCACTTT
18	TRBV5-1	-	TRBJ1-2	-	CASSLPRPSDKSPYGYTF	TGCGCCAGCAGCTTGCCCCGTCCTTCGGACAAATCCCCCTATGGCTACACCTTC
14	TRBV6-1	-	TRBJ2-7	-	CASSERLARGEQYF	TGTGCCAGCAGTGAAAGGCTAGCCCGGGGGGAGCAGTACTTC
15	TRBV27	-	TRBJ1-2	once	CASSSTGVPFYGYTF	TGTGCCAGCAGTTCGACAGGCGTTCCGTTCTATGGCTACACCTTC
16	TRBV6-6	TRBD2	TRBJ2-7	-	CASSYASGTSSYEQYF	TGTGCCAGCAGTTACGCCTCAGGGACTAGCTCCTACGAGCAGTACTTC
13	TRBV5-1	-	TRBJ2-7	-	CASSLDPGYEQYF	TGCGCCAGCAGCTTGGATCCGGGCTACGAGCAGTACTTC
15	TRBV6-6	TRBD2	TRBJ2-7	-	CASSYSGGDAYEQYF	TGTGCCAGCAGTTACTCGGGGGGGGATGCCTACGAGCAGTACTTC
15	TRBV19	-	TRBJ1-5	-	CASSIDQRSNQPQHF	TGTGCCAGTAGTATAGATCAGCGTAGCAATCAGCCCCAGCATTTT
15	TRBV9	-	TRBJ2-7	once	CASSPWGGAAYEQYF	TGTGCCAGCAGCCCCTGGGGCGGGGCAGCGTACGAGCAGTACTTC
13	TRBV5-4	-	TRBJ1-1	-	CASSLDPGFQAFF	TGTGCCAGCAGCTTGGACCCAGGGTTCCAAGCTTTCTTT
14	TRBV5-4	TRBD1	TRBJ2-7	-	CASSLDRGSGEQYF	TGTGCCAGCAGCTTAGACAGGGGTTCGGGCGAGCAGTACTTC
15	TRBV18	-	TRBJ1-4	-	CASSPGQGSNEKLFF	TGTGCCAGCTCACCCGGTCAGGGAAGTAATGAAAAACTGTTTTTT
15	TRBV2	-	TRBJ2-5	-	CASSEGSKPLETQYF	TGTGCCAGCAGTGAAGGGTCCAAGCCGCTAGAGACCCAGTACTTC
16	TRBV18	TRBD1	TRBJ1-1	-	CASSLSGTGGLTEAFF	TGTGCCAGCTCACTATCCGGGACAGGGGGCTTAACTGAAGCTTTCTTT
15	TRBV6-6	-	TRBJ1-5	-	CASRTGIRGNQPQHF	TGTGCCAGCAGAACCGGGATTCGGGGGAATCAGCCCCAGCATTTT
15	TRBV10-1	TRBD2	TRBJ2-2	-	CASGSGGTNTGELFF	TGCGCCAGCGGGAGCGGGGGGACGAACACCGGGGAGCTGTTTTTT
15	TRBV6-1	TRBD1	TRBJ1-2	-	CASGSRPTGGHGYTF	TGTGCCAGCGGGAGCCGCCCAACAGGGGGCCACGGCTACACCTTC
15	TRBV5-4	-	TRBJ1-2	-	CASSLGGGANYGYTF	TGTGCCAGCAGCTTAGGGGGGGGAGCTAACTATGGCTACACCTTC
15	TRBV5-4	-	TRBJ2-7	once	CASSEPGPAGYEQYF	TGTGCCAGCAGCGAACCTGGGCCTGCAGGCTACGAGCAGTACTTC
17	TRBV19	TRBD2	TRBJ2-1	-	CASSIFPVAGVDNEQFF	TGTGCCAGTAGTATATTCCCCGTAGCGGGTGTTGACAATGAGCAGTTCTTC
14	TRBV27	TRBD1	TRBJ2-7	-	CASSSRQGSYEQYF	TGTGCCAGCAGTTCCCGACAGGGCTCCTACGAGCAGTACTTC
15	TRBV7-6	-	TRBJ2-7	few	CASSPWGDFAYEQYF	TGTGCCAGCAGCCCCTGGGGGGATTTCGCCTACGAGCAGTACTTC
16	TRBV5-1	-	TRBJ1-2	few	CASSLTLGQINYGYTF	TGCGCCAGCAGCTTGACGCTCGGACAGATTAACTATGGCTACACCTTC
14	TRBV7-2	-	TRBJ1-2	-	CASSLKIPNYGYTF	TGTGCCAGCAGCCTAAAGATCCCGAACTATGGCTACACCTTC